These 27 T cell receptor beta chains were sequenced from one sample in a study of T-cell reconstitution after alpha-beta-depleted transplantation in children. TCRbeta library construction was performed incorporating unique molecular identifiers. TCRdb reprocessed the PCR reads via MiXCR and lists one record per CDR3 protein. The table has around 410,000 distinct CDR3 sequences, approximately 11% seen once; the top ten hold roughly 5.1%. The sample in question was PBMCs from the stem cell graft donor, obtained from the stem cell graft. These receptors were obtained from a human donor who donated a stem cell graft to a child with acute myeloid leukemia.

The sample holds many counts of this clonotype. The CDR3 is CAISVREEETQYF. CDR3 in DNA: TGTGCCATCAGTGTAAGAGAAGAAGAGACCCAGTACTTC. The chain combines TRBV10-3 with TRBJ2-5; no reliable D call. The CDR3 is made up of 13 amino acids. Trimming took 4 bases from V and 3 from J, leaving 9 bases between them. The germline V gene has CDR1 ENHRY and CDR2 SYGVKD.

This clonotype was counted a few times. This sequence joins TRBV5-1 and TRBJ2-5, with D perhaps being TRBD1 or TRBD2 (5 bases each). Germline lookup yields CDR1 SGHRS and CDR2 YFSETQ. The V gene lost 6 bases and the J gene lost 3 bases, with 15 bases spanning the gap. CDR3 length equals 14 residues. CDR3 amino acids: CASTKRGREETQYF. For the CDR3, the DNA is TGCGCCAGCACCAAGAGGGGCAGGGAAGAGACCCAGTACTTC.

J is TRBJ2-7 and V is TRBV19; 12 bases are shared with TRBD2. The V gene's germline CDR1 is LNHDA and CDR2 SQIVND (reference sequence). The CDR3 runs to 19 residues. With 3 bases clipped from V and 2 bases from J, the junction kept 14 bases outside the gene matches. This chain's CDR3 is CASSMWASGRAFSPYEQYF. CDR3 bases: TGTGCCAGTAGTATGTGGGCTAGCGGGAGGGCCTTCAGTCCCTACGAGCAGTACTTC.

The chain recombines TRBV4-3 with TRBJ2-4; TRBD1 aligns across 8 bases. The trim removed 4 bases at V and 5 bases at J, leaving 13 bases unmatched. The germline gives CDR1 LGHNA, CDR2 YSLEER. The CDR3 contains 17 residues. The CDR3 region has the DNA TGCGCCAGCAGCCGATCCCTAGCCGGGACAGGCGAAAACATTCAGTACTTC. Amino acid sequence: CASSRSLAGTGENIQYF.

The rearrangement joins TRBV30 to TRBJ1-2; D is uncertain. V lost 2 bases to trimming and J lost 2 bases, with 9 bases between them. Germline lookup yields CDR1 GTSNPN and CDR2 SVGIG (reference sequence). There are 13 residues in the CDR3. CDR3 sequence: CAWSRRGNYGYTF. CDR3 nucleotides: TGTGCCTGGAGTCGAAGAGGGAACTATGGCTACACCTTC.

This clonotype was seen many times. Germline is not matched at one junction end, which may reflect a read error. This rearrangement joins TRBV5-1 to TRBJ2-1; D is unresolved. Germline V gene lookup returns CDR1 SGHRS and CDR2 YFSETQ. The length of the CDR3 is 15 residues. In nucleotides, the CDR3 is TGTGCCAGCAGCTTGGACGGAAGCTCCTACAATGAGCAGTTCTTC. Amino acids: CASSLDGSSYNEQFF.

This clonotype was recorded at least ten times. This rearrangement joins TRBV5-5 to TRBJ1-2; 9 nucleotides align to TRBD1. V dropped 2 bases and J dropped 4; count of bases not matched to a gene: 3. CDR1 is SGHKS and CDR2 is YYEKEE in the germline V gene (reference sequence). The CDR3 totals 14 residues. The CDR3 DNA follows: TGTGCCAGCAGCTTACAGGGGGCCGGCTATGGCTACACCTTC. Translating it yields CASSLQGAGYGYTF.

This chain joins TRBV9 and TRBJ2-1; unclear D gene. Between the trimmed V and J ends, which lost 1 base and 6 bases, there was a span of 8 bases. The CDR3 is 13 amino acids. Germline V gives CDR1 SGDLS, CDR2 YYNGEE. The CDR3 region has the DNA TGTGCCAGCAGCGTATCCCCGTCCAATGAGCAGTTCTTC. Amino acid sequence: CASSVSPSNEQFF.

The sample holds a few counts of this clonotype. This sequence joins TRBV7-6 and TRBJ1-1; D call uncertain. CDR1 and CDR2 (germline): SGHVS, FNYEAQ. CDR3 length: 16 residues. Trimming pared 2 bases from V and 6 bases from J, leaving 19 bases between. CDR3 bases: TGTGCCAGCAGCTTACGGCAGGAAAGAGCGGACGCTGAAGCTTTCTTT. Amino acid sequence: CASSLRQERADAEAFF.

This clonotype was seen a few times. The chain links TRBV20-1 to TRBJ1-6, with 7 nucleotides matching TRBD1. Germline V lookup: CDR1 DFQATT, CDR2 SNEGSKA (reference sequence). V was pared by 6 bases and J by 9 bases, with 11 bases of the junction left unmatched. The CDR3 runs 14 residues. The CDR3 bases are TGCAGTGCCACACTCACAGGGGTAGTTTCACCCCTCCACTTT. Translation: CSATLTGVVSPLHF.

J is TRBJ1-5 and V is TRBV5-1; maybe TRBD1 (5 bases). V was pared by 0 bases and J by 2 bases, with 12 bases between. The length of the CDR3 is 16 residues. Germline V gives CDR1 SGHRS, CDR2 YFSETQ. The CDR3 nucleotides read TGCGCCAGCAGCTTGGGGGGGACTGTTGGCAATCAGCCCCAGCATTTT. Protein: CASSLGGTVGNQPQHF.

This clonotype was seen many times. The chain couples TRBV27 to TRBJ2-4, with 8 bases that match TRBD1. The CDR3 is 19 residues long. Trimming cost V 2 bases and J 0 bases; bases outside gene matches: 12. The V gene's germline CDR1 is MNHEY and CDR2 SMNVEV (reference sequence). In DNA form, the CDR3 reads TGTGCCAGCAGTTTAGGCACAGGGGGAGAGGGATTAGCCAAAAACATTCAGTACTTC. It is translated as CASSLGTGGEGLAKNIQYF.

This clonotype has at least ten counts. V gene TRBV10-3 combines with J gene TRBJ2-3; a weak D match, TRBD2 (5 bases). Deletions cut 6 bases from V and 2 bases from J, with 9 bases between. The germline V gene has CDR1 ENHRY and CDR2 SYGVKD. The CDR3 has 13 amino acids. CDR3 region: CAIRLSDTDTQYF. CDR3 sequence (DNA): TGTGCCATCAGACTTAGCGACACAGATACGCAGTATTTT.

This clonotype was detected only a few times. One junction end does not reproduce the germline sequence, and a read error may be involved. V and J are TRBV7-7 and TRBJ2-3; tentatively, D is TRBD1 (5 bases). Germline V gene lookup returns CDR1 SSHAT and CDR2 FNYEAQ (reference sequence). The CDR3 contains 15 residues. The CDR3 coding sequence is TGTGCTAGCAGCCCCTTGTTTGGGGCCACAGATACGCAGTATTTT. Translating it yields CASSPLFGATDTQYF. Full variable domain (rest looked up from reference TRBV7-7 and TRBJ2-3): GAGVSQSPRYKVTKRGQDVTLRCDPISSHATLYWYQQALGQGPEFLTYFNYEAQPDKSGLPSDRFSAERPEGSISTLTIQRTEQRDSAMYRCASSPLFGATDTQYFGPGTRLTVL.

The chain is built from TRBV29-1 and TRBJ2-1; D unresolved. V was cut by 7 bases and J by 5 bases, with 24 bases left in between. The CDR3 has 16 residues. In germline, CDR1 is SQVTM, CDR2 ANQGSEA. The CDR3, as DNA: TGCAGCGGCGGATCCCCTACCACTTCTCTAGACAATGAGCAGTTCTTC. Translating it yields CSGGSPTTSLDNEQFF.

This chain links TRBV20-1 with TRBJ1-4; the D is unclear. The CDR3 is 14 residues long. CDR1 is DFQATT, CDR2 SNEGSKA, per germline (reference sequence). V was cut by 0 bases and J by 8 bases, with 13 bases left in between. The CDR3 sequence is CSAREGGGGEKLFF. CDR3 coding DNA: TGCAGTGCTAGAGAGGGAGGCGGCGGGGAAAAACTGTTTTTT.

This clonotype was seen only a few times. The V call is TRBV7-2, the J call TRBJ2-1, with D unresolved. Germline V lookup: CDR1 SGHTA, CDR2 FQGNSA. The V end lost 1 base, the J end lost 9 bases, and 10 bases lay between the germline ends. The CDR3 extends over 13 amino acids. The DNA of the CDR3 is TGTGCCAGCAGCTTAGATAGGAGTGTTGAGCAGTTCTTC. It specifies CASSLDRSVEQFF.

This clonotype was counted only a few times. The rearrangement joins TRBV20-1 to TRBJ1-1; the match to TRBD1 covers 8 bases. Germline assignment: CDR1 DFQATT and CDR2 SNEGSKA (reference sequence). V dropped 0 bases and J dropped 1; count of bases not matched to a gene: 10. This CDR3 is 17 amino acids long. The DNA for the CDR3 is TGCAGTGCTAGAGATCTCAGGGGGCGAGGAGCGAACACTGAAGCTTTCTTT. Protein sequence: CSARDLRGRGANTEAFF.

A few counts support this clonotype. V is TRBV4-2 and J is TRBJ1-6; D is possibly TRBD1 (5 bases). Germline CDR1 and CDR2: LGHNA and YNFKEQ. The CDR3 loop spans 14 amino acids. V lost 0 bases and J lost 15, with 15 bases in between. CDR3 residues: CASSQDEGLGLLHF. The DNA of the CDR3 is TGTGCCAGCAGCCAAGACGAGGGGCTCGGGCTCCTCCACTTT.

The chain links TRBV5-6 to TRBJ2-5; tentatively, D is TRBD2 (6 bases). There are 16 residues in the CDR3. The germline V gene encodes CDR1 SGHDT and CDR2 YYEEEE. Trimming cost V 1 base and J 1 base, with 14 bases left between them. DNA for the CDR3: TGTGCCAGCAGCTTGTATGCGGGATTAATCCAAGAGACCCAGTACTTC. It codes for CASSLYAGLIQETQYF.

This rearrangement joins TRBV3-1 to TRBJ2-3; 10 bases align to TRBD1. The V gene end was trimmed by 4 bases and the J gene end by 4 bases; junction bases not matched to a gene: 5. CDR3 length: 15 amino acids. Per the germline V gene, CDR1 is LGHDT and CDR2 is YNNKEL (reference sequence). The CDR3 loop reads CASSPGQGRADTQYF. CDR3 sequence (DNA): TGTGCCAGCAGCCCGGGACAGGGGCGGGCAGATACGCAGTATTTT.

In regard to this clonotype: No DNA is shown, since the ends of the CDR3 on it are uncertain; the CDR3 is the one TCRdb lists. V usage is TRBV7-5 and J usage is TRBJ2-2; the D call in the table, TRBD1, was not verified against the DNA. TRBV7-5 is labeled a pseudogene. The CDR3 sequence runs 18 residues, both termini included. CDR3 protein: CISVPEVRTGRGTGELFF.

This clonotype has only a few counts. The CDR3 bases are TGTGCCAGCAGCGTAGTCGGGTGGGAGACAGATACGCAGTATTTT. This translates into CASSVVGWETDTQYF. The genes are TRBV9 and TRBJ2-3, with a possible D match to TRBD2 (5 bases). The germline CDR1 and CDR2 sequences are SGDLS and YYNGEE. This CDR3 is 15 amino acids long. The germline V and J ends were trimmed by 0 bases and 3 bases, with 11 bases remaining between them. The full variable domain, completed using reference TRBV9 and TRBJ2-3, is DSGVTQTPKHLITATGQRVTLRCSPRSGDLSVYWYQQSLDQGLQFLIQYYNGEERAKGNILERFSAQQFPDLHSELNLSSLELGDSALYFCASSVVGWETDTQYFGPGTRLTVL.

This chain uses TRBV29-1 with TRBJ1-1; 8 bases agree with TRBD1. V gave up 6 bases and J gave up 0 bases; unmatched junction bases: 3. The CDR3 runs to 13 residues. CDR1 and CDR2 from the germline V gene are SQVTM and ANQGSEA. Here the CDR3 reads CSVGTGLNTEAFF. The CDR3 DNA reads TGCAGCGTGGGGACAGGACTGAACACTGAAGCTTTCTTT. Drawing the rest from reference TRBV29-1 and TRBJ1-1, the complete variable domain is SAVISQKPSRDICQRGTSLTIQCQVDSQVTMMFWYRQQPGQSLTLIATANQGSEATYESGFVIDKFPISRPNLTFSTLTVSNMSPEDSSIYLCSVGTGLNTEAFFGQGTRLTVV.

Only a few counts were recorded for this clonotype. In DNA form, the CDR3 reads TGTGCCAGCAGCCCGATGACAGAAGCTAACTATGGCTACACCTTC. This codes for CASSPMTEANYGYTF. The chain couples TRBV4-2 to TRBJ1-2, with a possible D match to TRBD1 (5 bases). This CDR3 region has 15 residues. Germline loops: CDR1 LGHNA, CDR2 YNFKEQ. V was pared by 4 bases and J by 0 bases, with 12 bases between.

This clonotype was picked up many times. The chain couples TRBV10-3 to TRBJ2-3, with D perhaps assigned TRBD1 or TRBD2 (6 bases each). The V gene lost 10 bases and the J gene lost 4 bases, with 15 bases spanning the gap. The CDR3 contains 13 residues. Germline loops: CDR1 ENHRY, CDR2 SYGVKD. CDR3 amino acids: CATKGGAADTQYF. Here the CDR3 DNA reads TGTGCCACGAAGGGGGGTGCGGCAGATACGCAGTATTTT.

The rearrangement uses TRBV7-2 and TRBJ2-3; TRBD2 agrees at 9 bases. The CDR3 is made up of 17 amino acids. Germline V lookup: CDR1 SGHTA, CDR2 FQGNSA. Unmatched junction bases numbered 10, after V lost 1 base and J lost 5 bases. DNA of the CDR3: TGTGCCAGCAGCTTAGGGCGCGGGAGGGCCATTGTAGATACGCAGTATTTT. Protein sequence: CASSLGRGRAIVDTQYF. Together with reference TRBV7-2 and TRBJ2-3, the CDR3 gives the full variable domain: GAGVSQSPSNKVTEKGKDVELRCDPISGHTALYWYRQSLGQGLEFLIYFQGNSAPDKSGLPSDRFSAERTGGSVSTLTIQRTQQEDSAVYLCASSLGRGRAIVDTQYFGPGTRLTVL.